This passage covers 31 T cell receptor beta chains from one sample sequenced in a study of blood T cell repertoires in COVID-19. The protocol was immunoSEQ multiplex PCR, while the TCRdb copy is restricted to in-frame clones and leaves out a portion. The table includes hundreds of thousands of clones, less than 90% detected once. Input material: peripheral blood. These receptors originate from a human donor in a cohort sampled during active COVID-19.

The chain joins TRBV10-3 to TRBJ2-5; no firm D call. Trimming removed 8 bases from V and 3 bases from J, with 7 bases in between. There are 11 residues in the CDR3. Germline V gene lookup returns CDR1 ENHRY and CDR2 SYGVKD. This chain's CDR3 is CAIGSEETQYF. The CDR3 bases are TGTGCCATCGGTAGTGAAGAGACCCAGTACTTC.

This chain joins TRBV2 and TRBJ1-1; a possible D gene is TRBD1 (6 bases). Trimming removed 5 bases from V and 4 bases from J, with 11 bases in between. Germline CDR1 reads SNHLY; CDR2 reads FYNNEI. The CDR3 has 13 amino acids. CDR3 in amino acids: CASSRTDLTEAFF. For the CDR3, the DNA is TGTGCCAGCAGTAGGACAGACCTCACTGAAGCTTTCTTT.

The chain recombines TRBV19 with TRBJ1-3; 9 bases line up with TRBD1. CDR1 and CDR2 from the germline V gene are LNHDA and SQIVND (reference sequence). V shed 6 bases, J shed 2 bases, and the junction held 5 bases outside the gene matches. The CDR3 is made up of 15 amino acids. DNA of the CDR3: TGTGCCAGTAGCCCCTACAGGGGGCCTGGAAACACCATATATTTT. This gives the protein CASSPYRGPGNTIYF.

The chain links TRBV19 to TRBJ1-1; D gene uncertain. The V end was cut by 5 bases, the J end by 3 bases, with 16 bases between. This CDR3 has 15 residues. Per germline, CDR1 LNHDA and CDR2 SQIVND (reference sequence). CDR3 protein: CASSAYPYADTEAFF. CDR3 nucleotide sequence: TGTGCCAGTAGTGCATACCCATATGCGGACACTGAAGCTTTCTTT.

This chain links TRBV11-2 with TRBJ2-3; D is perhaps TRBD2 (7 bases). V was cut by 3 bases and J by 1 base, with 11 bases left in between. This CDR3 spans 15 amino acids. Germline CDR1 SGHAT, CDR2 FQNNGV. The CDR3 protein is CASSFRGAGTDTQYF. The CDR3 DNA reads TGTGCCAGCAGCTTCCGGGGGGCGGGCACAGATACGCAGTATTTT.

This chain links TRBV16 with TRBJ2-3; no definite D call. Trimming cost V 2 bases and J 2 bases, with 5 bases left between them. This CDR3 has 13 residues. Germline loops: CDR1 KGHSY, CDR2 FQNENV. CDR3 nucleotides: TGTGCCAGCAGCCAACCTAACACAGATACGCAGTATTTT. It specifies CASSQPNTDTQYF.

V gene TRBV9 combines with J gene TRBJ2-5, with TRBD2 matching 10 bases. J lost 4 bases, V lost 0 bases, and 12 bases had no gene match. CDR1 is SGDLS, CDR2 YYNGEE, per germline. The CDR3 has 18 residues. CDR3 nucleotide sequence: TGTGCCAGCAGCGTAGAAAGTAGCGGGAGGCCGGGGGGAGAGACCCAGTACTTC. It encodes CASSVESSGRPGGETQYF.

This chain connects TRBV13 to TRBJ2-7, with D hard to call. Trimming removed 5 bases from V and 7 bases from J, with 15 bases in between. Germline V gives CDR1 PRHDT, CDR2 FYEKMQ (reference sequence). CDR3 length equals 13 residues. For the CDR3, the DNA is TGTGCCAGCAGCCCGATTCGGTCGAGGGAGCAGTACTTC. Translated: CASSPIRSREQYF.

This chain joins TRBV15 and TRBJ2-2; 8 bases are shared with TRBD1. The V gene end was trimmed by 0 bases and the J gene end by 9 bases; junction bases not matched to a gene: 6. CDR1 is LNHNV, CDR2 YYDKDF, per germline (reference sequence). The CDR3 is made up of 15 amino acids. This chain's CDR3 is CATSRDQGAPRELFF. The CDR3 DNA reads TGTGCCACCAGCAGAGACCAGGGGGCCCCCAGGGAGCTGTTTTTT. Full variable domain (remainder filled in from reference TRBV15 and TRBJ2-2): DAMVIQNPRYQVTQFGKPVTLSCSQTLNHNVMYWYQQKSSQAPKLLFHYYDKDFNNEADTPDNFQSRRPNTSFCFLDIRSPGLGDTAMYLCATSRDQGAPRELFFGEGSRLTVL.

The V call is TRBV27, the J call TRBJ2-6; D gene ambiguous. This CDR3 has 14 residues. From germline, CDR1 is MNHEY and CDR2 SMNVEV (reference sequence). Between the trimmed V and J ends, which lost 4 bases and 0 bases, there was a span of 4 bases. This CDR3 is CASSYSSGANVLTF. Written as DNA, the CDR3 is TGTGCCAGCAGTTATAGCTCTGGGGCCAACGTCCTGACTTTC. The entire variable domain, with the rest obtained from reference TRBV27 and TRBJ2-6, is as follows: EAQVTQNPRYLITVTGKKLTVTCSQNMNHEYMSWYRQDPGLGLRQIYYSMNVEVTDKGDVPEGYKVSRKEKRNFPLILESPSPNQTSLYFCASSYSSGANVLTFGAGSRLTVL.

V and J are TRBV7-9 and TRBJ2-7; no definite D call. The CDR3 is 15 amino acids. V was pared by 5 bases and J by 5 bases, with 19 bases between. Germline V CDR1 and CDR2: SEHNR, FQNEAQ (reference sequence). The CDR3 DNA reads as TGTGCCAGCAGCCGGTCGACTTCCCAACTGAACGAGCAGTACTTC. Its protein is CASSRSTSQLNEQYF.

This sequence joins TRBV15 and TRBJ1-2, with unresolved D. Trimming pared 0 bases from V and 8 bases from J, leaving 16 bases between. CDR3 length: 15 amino acids. CDR1 is LNHNV and CDR2 is YYDKDF in the germline V gene (reference sequence). The CDR3 bases are TGTGCCACCAGCAGAGATCTTGATGACGGGAGAGGCTACACCTTC. Amino acids: CATSRDLDDGRGYTF. Based on the CDR3 plus reference TRBV15 and TRBJ1-2, the full variable domain is DAMVIQNPRYQVTQFGKPVTLSCSQTLNHNVMYWYQQKSSQAPKLLFHYYDKDFNNEADTPDNFQSRRPNTSFCFLDIRSPGLGDTAMYLCATSRDLDDGRGYTFGSGTRLTVV.

V is TRBV6-5 and J is TRBJ2-4; 7 nucleotides match TRBD1. From germline, CDR1 is MNHEY and CDR2 SVGAGI. V lost 6 bases, J lost 8 bases, and 10 bases stayed unmatched. The CDR3 sequence is 14 residues long. The CDR3 spells CASRRGGPKDIQYF. CDR3 DNA sequence: TGTGCCAGCAGAAGAGGGGGCCCTAAGGACATTCAGTACTTC.

This clone was observed a handful of times. The chain employs TRBV4-1 and TRBJ1-1; TRBD1 aligns across 8 bases. This CDR3 has 14 amino acids. The ends lost 4 bases at V and 7 bases at J; junction bases unmatched: 8. The germline V gene has CDR1 MGHRA and CDR2 YSYEKL. CDR3 coding DNA: TGCGCCAGCAGCCGGGCTAGACAGGGGAGTGAAGCTTTCTTT. Translated: CASSRARQGSEAFF.

The chain recombines TRBV27 with TRBJ1-5; 9 bases are shared with TRBD1. The CDR3 runs to 14 residues. The ends lost 6 bases at V and 7 bases at J; junction bases unmatched: 7. Germline loops: CDR1 MNHEY, CDR2 SMNVEV (reference sequence). CDR3 nucleotides: TGTGCCAGCAGCCTTGACAGGGGGACACAGCCCCAGCATTTT. Its translation: CASSLDRGTQPQHF.

This clone was detected only a few times. This rearrangement joins TRBV7-2 to TRBJ2-3, with 11 bases fitting TRBD2. Germline CDR1 SGHTA, CDR2 FQGNSA. This CDR3 is 17 amino acids long. V shed 3 bases and J 6 bases; nucleotides not matched to a gene: 11. CDR3 DNA: TGTGCCAGCAGCTTTCTAGCGGGAGGTGGGAGGTCTGATACGCAGTATTTT. Encoded protein: CASSFLAGGGRSDTQYF.

This clone was recorded only once. This rearrangement joins TRBV7-9 to TRBJ1-2; D is undetermined. The CDR3 has 13 amino acids. Germline V CDR1 and CDR2: SEHNR, FQNEAQ (reference sequence). The V end was cut by 5 bases, the J end by 9 bases, with 16 bases between. The CDR3 nucleotides are TGTGCCAGCAGCCCCTCCGCGGAGAGCCGCTACACCTTC. Translation gives CASSPSAESRYTF.

The chain joins TRBV6-5 to TRBJ1-2; D remains unclear. The germline CDR1 and CDR2 sequences are MNHEY and SVGAGI. The CDR3 runs 14 residues. V dropped 6 bases and J dropped 4 bases, with 15 bases sitting between them. CDR3 sequence (DNA): TGTGCCAGCAGGGTTAATGGACTGATCTATGGCTACACCTTC. Amino acid sequence: CASRVNGLIYGYTF.

The table lists this clone with a few counts. The CDR3 region has the DNA TGTGCCAGCAGCTTGCGGGGCACAGATACGCAGTATTTT. Its translation is CASSLRGTDTQYF. The V and J genes are TRBV5-6 and TRBJ2-3, with D unclear. Trimming took off 1 base at V and 1 base at J, with 4 bases between the two ends. The CDR3 loop spans 13 amino acids. CDR1 and CDR2 from the germline V gene are SGHDT and YYEEEE.

The gene calls are TRBV28 and TRBJ1-5; maybe TRBD1 (5 bases). The CDR3 totals 19 residues. Germline CDR1 reads MDHEN; CDR2 reads SYDVKM. With 6 bases removed from V and 0 bases from J, the gap between germline ends came to 24 bases. The CDR3: CASRIAQGRLYNSNQPQHF. CDR3 DNA sequence: TGTGCCAGCAGAATCGCGCAGGGCAGACTCTACAATAGCAATCAGCCCCAGCATTTT.

The chain carries TRBV6-5 and TRBJ2-7, with D possibly TRBD2 on 6 matching bases. The CDR3 sequence is 12 residues long. The germline gives CDR1 MNHEY, CDR2 SVGAGI. Trimming shortened V by 8 bases and J by 1 base, and 9 bases separated the two germline ends. The CDR3 nucleotides are TGTGCCAGCCGGGAGCGATCCTACGAGCAGTACTTC. The encoded protein is CASRERSYEQYF.

CDR3 region: CASRMVPTDLTDTQYF. CDR3 in DNA: TGTGCCAGCAGAATGGTGCCGACAGACCTCACAGATACGCAGTATTTT. The rearrangement links TRBV28 to TRBJ2-3, with D possibly being TRBD1 (5 bases). Trimming took off 6 bases at V and 2 bases at J, with 18 bases between the two ends. Per germline, CDR1 MDHEN and CDR2 SYDVKM. CDR3 size: 16 residues.

The chain recombines TRBV5-1 with TRBJ2-6; 8 nucleotides agree with TRBD1. The CDR3 is 16 residues long. CDR1 SGHRS and CDR2 YFSETQ come from the germline V gene. Germline trimming cut 4 bases from V and 3 bases from J; bases unmatched to any gene: 6. The DNA for the CDR3 is TGCGCCAGCAGCCGTGACAGGGGCATTGGGGCCAACGTCCTGACTTTC. It codes for CASSRDRGIGANVLTF.

This rearrangement joins TRBV5-1 to TRBJ2-5, with D unresolved. V lost 4 bases and J 3 bases, leaving 10 bases between the germline ends. The CDR3 sequence is 13 residues long. CDR1 SGHRS and CDR2 YFSETQ come from the germline V gene. The CDR3 DNA sequence: TGCGCCAGCAGCGGCCAAGTCGAAGAGACCCAGTACTTC. Encoded protein: CASSGQVEETQYF.

This clone was recorded once. V usage is TRBV29-1 and J usage is TRBJ1-2; D may be TRBD1 (5 bases). The CDR3 has 13 amino acids. V dropped 7 bases and J dropped 3 bases, with 15 bases sitting between them. Germline V gene data show CDR1 as SQVTM and CDR2 as ANQGSEA. CDR3 loop: CSARGGGYYGYTF. The CDR3 bases are TGCAGCGCCCGCGGGGGGGGTTACTATGGCTACACCTTC.

This chain links TRBV3-1 (or the pseudogene TRBV3-2) with TRBJ2-2, with 10 bases that match TRBD2. The CDR3 runs 17 residues. With 1 base clipped from V and 3 bases from J, the junction kept 5 bases outside the gene matches. Germline CDR1 and CDR2: LGHDT and YNNKEL (reference sequence). CDR3: CASSQGAGGLHTGELFF. DNA of the CDR3: TGTGCCAGCAGCCAAGGAGCGGGAGGGTTGCACACCGGGGAGCTGTTTTTT.

Comment on this clone: Other DNA sequences of this sample code for an identical CDR3. The chain carries TRBV7-2 and TRBJ2-1; D is perhaps TRBD2 (6 bases). This CDR3 is 15 amino acids long. Trimming took 2 bases from V and 0 from J, leaving 8 bases between them. The V gene's germline CDR1 is SGHTA and CDR2 FQGNSA. The CDR3 loop is CASSLSGSSYNEQFF. Here the CDR3 DNA reads TGTGCCAGCAGCTTAAGCGGGTCCTCCTACAATGAGCAGTTCTTC.

Only one count was recorded for this clone. The chain is built from TRBV19 and TRBJ2-1, with 7 bases aligning to TRBD2. The CDR3 length is 14 residues. In germline, CDR1 is LNHDA, CDR2 SQIVND (reference sequence). V lost 6 bases to trimming and J lost 5 bases; unmatched junction nucleotides: 7. The CDR3 bases are TGTGCCAGTAGAATGGTAGCGGGCAACAATGAGCAGTTCTTC. It translates to CASRMVAGNNEQFF.

The chain couples TRBV18 to TRBJ2-3; a possible D gene is TRBD1 (5 bases). CDR1 and CDR2 (germline): KGHSH, LQKENI. CDR3 length: 15 amino acids. V dropped 2 bases and J dropped 0 bases, with 9 bases sitting between them. CDR3 nucleotide sequence: TGTGCCAGCTCACCAGGCAGGGTGAGCACAGATACGCAGTATTTT. Its translation is CASSPGRVSTDTQYF. The full variable domain, in which reference TRBV18 and TRBJ2-3 provide the parts outside the CDR3, is NAGVMQNPRHLVRRRGQEARLRCSPMKGHSHVYWYRQLPEEGLKFMVYLQKENIIDESGMPKERFSAEFPKEGPSILRIQQVVRGDSAAYFCASSPGRVSTDTQYFGPGTRLTVL.

The CDR3 DNA sequence: TGTGCCTGGAGTCCCCACAGGGGTAATTCACCCCTCCACTTT. This translates into CAWSPHRGNSPLHF. The V gene is TRBV30, the J gene TRBJ1-6; 7 positions match TRBD1. V was pared by 2 bases and J by 6 bases, with 4 bases of the junction left unmatched. CDR1 is GTSNPN, CDR2 SVGIG, per germline (reference sequence). This CDR3 contains 14 residues. The whole variable domain, filled in from reference TRBV30 and TRBJ1-6, reads SQTIHQWPATLVQPVGSPLSLECTVEGTSNPNLYWYRQAAGRGLQLLFYSVGIGQISSEVPQNLSASRPQDRQFILSSKKLLLSDSGFYLCAWSPHRGNSPLHFGNGTRLTVT.

This rearrangement joins TRBV14 to TRBJ1-1; tentatively, D is TRBD1 (5 bases). Germline CDR1 reads SGHDN; CDR2 reads FVKESK. Trimming removed 1 base at V and 11 bases at J, with 14 bases between. CDR3 length: 13 residues. The CDR3 loop reads CASSQVGQVDAFF. The CDR3 DNA reads TGTGCCAGCAGCCAAGTGGGGCAGGTTGACGCTTTCTTT.